Listed here are 18 T cell receptor beta chains from one sample, sequenced in a study of beta chain features in type 1 diabetes (dated 2018 in TCRdb). Paper-wide results and their limitations: Type 1 diabetes patients showed a moderate but significant shortening of TCRB CDR3 length in all four CD4+ subsets.

Library preparation employed the immunoSEQ multiplex PCR assay. The entire amount of isolated RNA was reverse transcribed using the High Capacity cDNA Reverse Transcription Kit, so the sequenced TCRB transcripts were expressed ones. Sourced from immuneACCESS, this table was stored by TCRdb with only in-frame sequences that have V and J called. A share of the clones is absent; for the studies checked, an unresolved V gene accounts for under half, and the remainder has no known explanation. The sample yields roughly 280,000 clones; 24% were counted once. The ten largest clones take up over 0.01% of the sample. For these receptors, no antigen is known. The sequencing sample was made of naive CD4+ T cells from blood. This specimen's cell subset or site label, per the study, means: true naive CD4+ T cells. The receptors stem from a woman under 40 with type 1 diabetes.

This chain connects TRBV25-1 to TRBJ2-2; D remains unclear. The CDR3 consists of 14 residues. Trimming left V 3 bases short and J 2 bases short, with 7 bases between. Germline V CDR1 and CDR2: MGHDK, SYGVNS. The CDR3 DNA follows: TGTGCCAGCAGTGATTACAGAAACACCGGGGAGCTGTTTTTT. It specifies CASSDYRNTGELFF.

A few counts support this clone. The gene calls are TRBV9 and TRBJ1-5; TRBD1 is a possible D gene (5 bases). From germline, CDR1 is SGDLS and CDR2 YYNGEE. Trimming pared 0 bases from V and 7 bases from J, leaving 5 bases between. CDR3 size: 12 residues. The CDR3 nucleotides are TGTGCCAGCAGCGTAGAGGGGCAGCCCCAGCATTTT. It translates to CASSVEGQPQHF.

The chain links TRBV7-9 to TRBJ2-7, with 12 bases fitting TRBD2. This CDR3 is 14 amino acids long. Germline V CDR1 and CDR2: SEHNR, FQNEAQ (reference sequence). The ends lost 6 bases at V and 2 bases at J; junction bases unmatched: 2. The CDR3 loop reads CASSPSGRAYEQYF. The CDR3 DNA is TGTGCCAGCAGTCCTAGCGGGAGGGCCTACGAGCAGTACTTC.

This clone came up a few times. This chain connects TRBV20-1 to TRBJ2-7; D gene unclear. The CDR3 totals 11 residues. The germline V and J ends were trimmed by 7 bases and 4 bases, with 11 bases remaining between them. Per the germline V gene, CDR1 is DFQATT and CDR2 is SNEGSKA (reference sequence). The DNA for the CDR3 is TGCAGTGTCGGCGGTTCGTACGAGCAGTACTTC. Its protein product is CSVGGSYEQYF.

The J gene is TRBJ2-7, the V gene TRBV5-1, with 9 bases aligning to TRBD1. J was trimmed by 2 bases and V by 4 bases; bases with no gene match: 7. This CDR3 is 15 amino acids long. CDR1 and CDR2 from the germline V gene are SGHRS and YFSETQ. The CDR3 region has the DNA TGCGCCAGCAGCGTCCACGGGACAGGGACCTACGAGCAGTACTTC. This encodes CASSVHGTGTYEQYF.

The gene calls are TRBV4-1 and TRBJ2-3; 9 nucleotides agree with TRBD1. Per the germline V gene, CDR1 is MGHRA and CDR2 is YSYEKL. This CDR3 region has 16 residues. Trimming took 1 base from V and 5 from J; bases not matched to a gene: 7. The CDR3 region has the DNA TGCGCCAGCAGCCAAGTGGGACAGGGACGAAGAGATACGCAGTATTTT. Its protein is CASSQVGQGRRDTQYF.

This clone was found a few times. The chain combines TRBV30 with TRBJ1-2; D is possibly TRBD1 (6 bases). Per germline, CDR1 GTSNPN and CDR2 SVGIG (reference sequence). Trimming stripped 0 bases from V and 4 bases from J, with 9 bases between. The CDR3 contains 13 residues. The CDR3 DNA follows: TGTGCCTGGAGTGTACCAGGGGTCTATGGCTACACCTTC. It codes for CAWSVPGVYGYTF.

This clone has a handful of counts. The rearrangement joins TRBV30 to TRBJ1-2; tentative D call: TRBD1 (6 bases). Germline V gene lookup returns CDR1 GTSNPN and CDR2 SVGIG (reference sequence). Trimming removed 2 bases at V and 6 bases at J, with 10 bases between. CDR3 length equals 12 residues. The CDR3 sequence: CAWSWTVNGYTF. CDR3 sequence (DNA): TGTGCCTGGAGTTGGACAGTGAATGGCTACACCTTC.

This clone was seen more than once but under ten times. This rearrangement joins TRBV30 to TRBJ1-4, with D maybe TRBD1 (6 bases). The CDR3 runs to 14 residues. The germline V and J ends were trimmed by 5 bases and 0 bases, with 10 bases remaining between them. Per germline, CDR1 GTSNPN and CDR2 SVGIG (reference sequence). The CDR3 region is CAWASGATNEKLFF. Written as DNA, the CDR3 is TGTGCCTGGGCATCAGGGGCAACTAATGAAAAACTGTTTTTT.

The gene calls are TRBV29-1 and TRBJ2-5, with D tentatively TRBD2 (6 bases). The V end was cut by 5 bases, the J end by 6 bases, with 19 bases between. The CDR3 has 14 amino acids. Germline-derived CDR1 and CDR2 are SQVTM and ANQGSEA. DNA of the CDR3: TGCAGCGTTCCTCTTGCGGGGACGTGGAAGACCCAGTACTTC. Translated: CSVPLAGTWKTQYF.

This clone has just a few counts. The chain has TRBV2 and TRBJ2-2; TRBD1 aligns across 9 bases. This CDR3 spans 16 amino acids. Germline V CDR1 and CDR2: SNHLY, FYNNEI. V shed 7 bases, J shed 0 bases, and the junction held 6 bases outside the gene matches. The CDR3 loop is CASTVQGASNTGELFF. In DNA form, the CDR3 reads TGTGCCAGCACTGTACAGGGGGCCTCGAACACCGGGGAGCTGTTTTTT.

The chain has TRBV7-2 and TRBJ2-7; no clear D gene. Trimming removed 2 bases from V and 4 bases from J, with 9 bases in between. Germline values: CDR1 SGHTA, CDR2 FQGNSA. There are 13 residues in the CDR3. CDR3 loop: CASSLTFGYEQYF. CDR3 sequence (DNA): TGTGCCAGCAGCTTAACATTCGGGTACGAGCAGTACTTC.

The rearrangement joins TRBV5-6 to TRBJ1-1; D remains unclear. Germline-derived CDR1 and CDR2 are SGHDT and YYEEEE. Trimming left V 5 bases short and J 0 bases short, with 14 bases between. This CDR3 is 15 amino acids long. The CDR3 here is CASSPIVRMNTEAFF. The DNA for the CDR3 is TGTGCCAGCAGTCCCATCGTGAGGATGAACACTGAAGCTTTCTTT.

This sequence joins TRBV18 and TRBJ1-1; 8 nucleotides match TRBD1. This CDR3 region has 17 residues. Germline V gene data show CDR1 as KGHSH and CDR2 as LQKENI. V dropped 4 bases and J dropped 4; count of bases not matched to a gene: 14. CDR3 nucleotides: TGTGCCAGCTCACTTCAGGAGAGTAGGACAGGGATCACTGAAGCTTTCTTT. It codes for CASSLQESRTGITEAFF.

The chain employs TRBV27 and TRBJ2-7; a possible D gene is TRBD2 (5 bases). V lost 4 bases and J 0 bases, leaving 10 bases between the germline ends. The CDR3 covers 14 residues. Germline CDR1 reads MNHEY; CDR2 reads SMNVEV (reference sequence). CDR3 sequence: CASSSLGASYEQYF. The CDR3 coding sequence is TGTGCCAGCAGTTCCCTGGGAGCCTCCTACGAGCAGTACTTC.

Remarks on this clone: This specimen includes other DNA sequences encoding the same CDR3. The chain joins TRBV10-3 to TRBJ2-5; TRBD1 might be the D (6 bases). This CDR3 contains 13 residues. CDR1 ENHRY and CDR2 SYGVKD come from the germline V gene. Trimming shortened V by 3 bases and J by 2 bases, and 7 bases separated the two germline ends. This chain's CDR3 is CAISEGQQETQYF. CDR3 in DNA: TGTGCCATCAGTGAAGGACAGCAAGAGACCCAGTACTTC.

The V and J genes are TRBV2 and TRBJ2-7; tentative D call: TRBD2 (6 bases). This CDR3 has 13 amino acids. CDR1 and CDR2 (germline): SNHLY, FYNNEI. Trimming removed 4 bases from V and 4 bases from J, with 11 bases in between. The CDR3 loop reads CASSGGARYEQYF. The CDR3 DNA is TGTGCCAGCAGTGGCGGGGCTAGGTACGAGCAGTACTTC.

This clone was seen more than once but under ten times. Compared with germline, one end of the junction differs, possibly owing to a read error. V is TRBV7-7 and J is TRBJ2-5; the match to TRBD1 covers 9 bases. The germline V gene has CDR1 SSHAT and CDR2 FNYEAQ (reference sequence). This CDR3 has 13 amino acids. The CDR3 sequence is CASSFGQGKTQYF. CDR3 sequence (DNA): TGTGCTAGCAGCTTCGGACAGGGGAAGACCCAGTACTTC.